This TCR beta chain was retrieved from a study of response to subunit inactivated influenza vaccine. General study results and limits: The authors suggested that few new T cells are recruited per seasonal influenza vaccination.

TCRdb itself ran the RT-PCR reads through MiXCR, one entry per CDR3 protein. The sample yields about half a million distinct CDR3 sequences, approximately 11% seen once. Unmatched junction bases numbered 5, after V lost 4 bases and J lost 7 bases. This CDR3 comprises 14 residues. For this clonotype: Its cognate antigen is unknown.

Sequenced here: PBMCs from blood, sampled 40 to 50 days after vaccination. This chain connects TRBV12-3 or TRBV12-4 to TRBJ1-4, with 8 positions matching TRBD1. The clonotype originates from a man between 50 and 59 years old who received an inactivated influenza vaccine. The CDR3 DNA is TGTGCCAGCAGTTGGACAGGGTCCGGTGAAAAACTGTTTTTT. This gives the protein CASSWTGSGEKLFF.